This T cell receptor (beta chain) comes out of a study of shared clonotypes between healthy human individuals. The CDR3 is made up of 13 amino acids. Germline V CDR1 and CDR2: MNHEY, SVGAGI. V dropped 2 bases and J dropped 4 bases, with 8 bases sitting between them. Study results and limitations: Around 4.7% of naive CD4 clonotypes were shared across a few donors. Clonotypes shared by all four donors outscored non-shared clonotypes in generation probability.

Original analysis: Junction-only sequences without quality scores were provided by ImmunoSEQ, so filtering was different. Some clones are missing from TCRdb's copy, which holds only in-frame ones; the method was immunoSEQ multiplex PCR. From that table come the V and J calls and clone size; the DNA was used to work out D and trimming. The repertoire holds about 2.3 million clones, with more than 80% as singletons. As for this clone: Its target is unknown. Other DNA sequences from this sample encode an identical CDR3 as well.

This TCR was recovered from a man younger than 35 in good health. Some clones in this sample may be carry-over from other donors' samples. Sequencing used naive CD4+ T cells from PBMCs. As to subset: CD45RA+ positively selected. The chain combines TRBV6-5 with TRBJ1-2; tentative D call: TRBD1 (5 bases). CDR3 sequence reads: CASSYGAGYGYTF. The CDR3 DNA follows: TGTGCCAGCAGTTACGGGGCAGGCTATGGCTACACCTTC.